This T cell receptor (beta chain) was identified in a study of molecular identifiers for immune sequencing clone quantification. About the study: RNA, taken in replicates from roughly 21,000 or 96,000 naive CD8 cells, was split five ways, with four sequenced.

Naive CD8 T cells were sorted as CD8+CD4-CCR7+CD45RA+. Study observations and caveats: Amid roughly 1 million naive cells, spiked Jurkat TCR RNA from one cell was reportedly still detectable.

Via MiXCR, TCRdb re-called the PCR reads, giving one row per CDR3 protein. The table records 85,000 to 120,000 distinct CDR3 sequences, 30% to 35% of them present only once. This clonotype has only a few counts. What it binds is unknown. Sequencing input: naive CD8+ T cells from blood, with Jurkat cell RNA spiked in. The subset: FACS-sorted CD8+CD4-CCR7+CD45RA+ naive T cells. The sequence was obtained from a human donor in good health. Some libraries in this study had Jurkat cell RNA spiked in.

As DNA, the CDR3 is TGTGCCAGCAGCGTCTGGGAGGGCACAGATACGCAGTATTTT. This sequence encodes CASSVWEGTDTQYF. The chain uses TRBV9 and TRBJ2-3; TRBD2 is a possible D gene (6 bases). The CDR3 consists of 14 residues. Per germline, CDR1 SGDLS and CDR2 YYNGEE. The V and J ends lost 2 bases and 1 base respectively, with 8 bases between them.